One sample yielded the 2 T cell receptor beta chains listed below, sequenced in a study of vaccination effects on CD4 cells after COVID-19. Which antigens these TCRs recognize remains unknown. Pools of viral peptides were used by the ViraFEST assay to expand antigen-specific CD4+ T cells ahead of sequencing. Following 10 days of culture, CD4+ T cells were isolated. The infection with SARS-CoV-2 (confirmed by PCR) occurred in this person between March and December 2020. Assay: immunoSEQ multiplex PCR; the TCRdb copy retains only in-frame clones and omits some. The sample has about 70,000 clones, 65% to 75% seen once; the top ten hold around 5%. Here the sequenced sample was CD4+ T cells from PBMCs cultured with HIV peptides, taken before COVID-19 vaccination. Specified subset: HIV-1 Nef peptide pool negative control/reference culture. These receptors all come from a human donor who had a prior SARS-CoV-2 infection.

The rearrangement links TRBV27 to TRBJ2-2, with a tentative D call TRBD2 (6 bases). V gave up 6 bases and J gave up 4 bases, with 15 bases separating them. The CDR3 length is 15 residues. In germline, CDR1 is MNHEY, CDR2 SMNVEV (reference sequence). The CDR3 bases are TGTGCCAGCAGCTCGGGACTGACACGCACCGGGGAGCTGTTTTTT. Translating it yields CASSSGLTRTGELFF.

The rearrangement joins TRBV25-1 to TRBJ1-5; unclear D gene. Trimming took off 2 bases at V and 7 bases at J, with 12 bases between the two ends. Germline V gives CDR1 MGHDK, CDR2 SYGVNS. The CDR3 extends over 14 amino acids. Here the CDR3 DNA reads TGTGCCAGCAGTGAAAGCGGCGCTGGGCAGCCCCAGCATTTT. It specifies CASSESGAGQPQHF.